One and the same sample provided the 16 T cell receptor beta chains below, sequenced in a study of shared T cell receptors in the human thymus. Method: immunoSEQ multiplex PCR; TCRdb's copy keeps in-frame clones and lacks some. The data hold 55,000 to 75,000 clones, with roughly 96% observed a single time. Sequencing was carried out using thymocytes. Receptor source: a human donor.

The chain employs TRBV4-1 and TRBJ1-2; weak D call: TRBD1 (6 bases). CDR3 length: 15 amino acids. With 3 bases removed from V and 1 base from J, the gap between germline ends came to 12 bases. From germline, CDR1 is MGHRA and CDR2 YSYEKL. The CDR3 sequence is CASSQKQGFNYGYTF. In nucleotides, the CDR3 is TGCGCCAGCAGCCAGAAACAGGGTTTTAACTATGGCTACACCTTC.

This clone showed up just once. CDR3 in DNA: TGCGCCAGCAGCTTGAAACCAGGGGGCCCAGATACGCAGTATTTT. Residues: CASSLKPGGPDTQYF. The chain recombines TRBV5-1 with TRBJ2-3, with 8 bases identical to TRBD1. This CDR3 is built from 15 residues. Germline V gene sequence: CDR1 SGHRS, CDR2 YFSETQ. The trim removed 1 base at V and 4 bases at J, leaving 5 bases unmatched.

The chain combines TRBV5-1 with TRBJ2-2; D is ambiguous. V lost 1 base, J lost 0 bases, and 13 bases lay in between. The CDR3 consists of 17 residues. CDR1 is SGHRS and CDR2 is YFSETQ in the germline V gene. The CDR3 region is CASSLSIVLANTGELFF. Here the CDR3 DNA reads TGCGCCAGCAGCTTGAGCATAGTTTTAGCGAACACCGGGGAGCTGTTTTTT.

The chain's CDR3 is CATSRGQNTEAFF. In DNA, the CDR3 is TGTGCCACCAGCCGGGGACAGAACACTGAAGCTTTCTTT. The gene calls are TRBV15 and TRBJ1-1, with a weak D call TRBD1 (6 bases). V was cut by 5 bases and J by 1 base, with 8 bases left in between. The germline gives CDR1 LNHNV, CDR2 YYDKDF (reference sequence). This CDR3 region has 13 residues. The whole variable domain, remainder taken from reference TRBV15 and TRBJ1-1, is DAMVIQNPRYQVTQFGKPVTLSCSQTLNHNVMYWYQQKSSQAPKLLFHYYDKDFNNEADTPDNFQSRRPNTSFCFLDIRSPGLGDTAMYLCATSRGQNTEAFFGQGTRLTVV.

This chain connects TRBV28 to TRBJ2-5; tentatively, D is TRBD1 (5 bases). Germline V gene sequence: CDR1 MDHEN, CDR2 SYDVKM. The length of the CDR3 is 14 residues. V gave up 5 bases and J gave up 2 bases, with 12 bases separating them. The CDR3: CASSPNRKQETQYF. The CDR3 DNA follows: TGTGCCAGCAGTCCAAACAGGAAACAAGAGACCCAGTACTTC.

The chain has TRBV28 and TRBJ1-4; D not certain. Germline CDR1 MDHEN, CDR2 SYDVKM. V lost 2 bases and J 7 bases, leaving 17 bases between the germline ends. This CDR3 is 16 amino acids long. The CDR3 nucleotides read TGTGCCAGCAGTTTACCTCGGTGGGAAGCGGGTGAAAAACTGTTTTTT. It translates to CASSLPRWEAGEKLFF.

The chain combines TRBV7-6 with TRBJ2-5, with TRBD2 matching over 8 bases. Germline V gene lookup returns CDR1 SGHVS and CDR2 FNYEAQ. The CDR3 is 18 amino acids. Trimming cost V 5 bases and J 2 bases; bases outside gene matches: 16. The CDR3 DNA sequence: TGTGCCAGCAGCCCCGCTAAAGACCACAAGCGGGGGCAAGAGACCCAGTACTTC. Translated: CASSPAKDHKRGQETQYF. The variable domain in full, completed from reference TRBV7-6 and TRBJ2-5, reads GAGVSQSPRYKVTKRGQDVALRCDPISGHVSLYWYRQALGQGPEFLTYFNYEAQQDKSGLPNDRFSAERPEGSISTLTIQRTEQRDSAMYRCASSPAKDHKRGQETQYFGPGTRLLVL.

The chain carries TRBV18 and TRBJ1-5; D is ambiguous. The CDR3 is 17 amino acids. Germline CDR1 and CDR2: KGHSH and LQKENI. The V end lost 1 base, the J end lost 4 bases, and 17 bases lay between the germline ends. The CDR3 DNA sequence: TGTGCCAGCTCACCACTAGAGGGCTTAAGGGCAAATCAGCCCCAGCATTTT. It specifies CASSPLEGLRANQPQHF. Full variable domain (missing parts from reference TRBV18 and TRBJ1-5): NAGVMQNPRHLVRRRGQEARLRCSPMKGHSHVYWYRQLPEEGLKFMVYLQKENIIDESGMPKERFSAEFPKEGPSILRIQQVVRGDSAAYFCASSPLEGLRANQPQHFGDGTRLSIL.

The chain carries TRBV30 and TRBJ1-6; D is possibly TRBD1 (6 bases). Germline lookup yields CDR1 GTSNPN and CDR2 SVGIG (reference sequence). V lost 5 bases and J lost 4, with 18 bases in between. This CDR3 is 16 amino acids long. CDR3 coding DNA: TGTGCCTGGGAGACCCGGGGGGCTAGATATAATTCACCCCTCCACTTT. This codes for CAWETRGARYNSPLHF.

V is TRBV7-9 and J is TRBJ1-1; D not resolved. The CDR3 runs to 16 residues. With 5 bases removed from V and 1 base from J, the gap between germline ends came to 17 bases. Germline V gives CDR1 SEHNR, CDR2 FQNEAQ (reference sequence). The CDR3 loop reads CASSRWVRGKNTEAFF. For the CDR3, the DNA is TGTGCCAGCAGCCGCTGGGTGAGAGGGAAGAACACTGAAGCTTTCTTT. Complete variable domain (other parts from reference TRBV7-9 and TRBJ1-1): DTGVSQNPRHKITKRGQNVTFRCDPISEHNRLYWYRQTLGQGPEFLTYFQNEAQLEKSRLLSDRFSAERPKGSFSTLEIQRTEQGDSAMYLCASSRWVRGKNTEAFFGQGTRLTVV.

This clone has a single count. V is TRBV18 and J is TRBJ1-2; D not resolved. The CDR3 runs 13 residues. Germline lookup yields CDR1 KGHSH and CDR2 LQKENI. The V and J ends lost 1 base and 5 bases respectively, with 8 bases between them. The CDR3 coding sequence is TGTGCCAGCTCACCACGGGGATGGTATGGCTACACCTTC. This gives the protein CASSPRGWYGYTF.

V usage is TRBV5-8 and J usage is TRBJ1-5; D possibly corresponds to TRBD1 (5 bases). V was pared by 0 bases and J by 9 bases, with 16 bases between. The V gene's germline CDR1 is SGHTS and CDR2 YDEGEE. This CDR3 comprises 15 residues. The CDR3 loop reads CASSLEEGEGWPQHF. The DNA for the CDR3 is TGTGCCAGCAGCTTGGAGGAAGGGGAGGGGTGGCCCCAGCATTTT.

V gene TRBV11-3 combines with J gene TRBJ1-1, with a possible D match to TRBD1 (5 bases). V was cut by 5 bases and J by 4 bases, with 14 bases left in between. The germline V gene has CDR1 SGHNT and CDR2 YENEEA. This CDR3 contains 14 residues. CDR3: CASSPGRGSTEAFF. The CDR3 bases are TGTGCCAGCAGCCCGGGACGGGGGAGCACTGAAGCTTTCTTT.

The chain combines TRBV7-3 with TRBJ1-1; the D gene is possibly TRBD1 (5 bases). V gave up 5 bases and J gave up 11 bases, with 18 bases separating them. The CDR3 sequence is 13 residues long. Germline V CDR1 and CDR2: SGHTA, FQGTGA. The CDR3 nucleotides are TGTGCCAGCAGCCATGGTCAGGGAACCGCCGCTTTCTTT. The encoded protein is CASSHGQGTAAFF.

Written as DNA, the CDR3 is TGTGCCAGCAGCTGGGGGGGTTACTCCTACGAGCAGTACTTC. It specifies CASSWGGYSYEQYF. The gene calls are TRBV5-4 and TRBJ2-7; TRBD2 matches at 7 bases. The J segment lost 0 bases and the V segment lost 3 bases, leaving 3 bases of the junction unmatched. CDR1 is SGHNT and CDR2 is YYREEE in the germline V gene (reference sequence). CDR3 size: 14 residues.

The rearrangement joins TRBV15 to TRBJ1-1; D unclear. The length of the CDR3 is 12 residues. The V end lost 2 bases, the J end lost 4 bases, and 5 bases lay between the germline ends. Germline V gene lookup returns CDR1 LNHNV and CDR2 YYDKDF (reference sequence). The CDR3 DNA reads as TGTGCCACCAGCAGACCCGGCACTGAAGCTTTCTTT. Its translation: CATSRPGTEAFF.